These 21 T cell receptor beta chains came from one sample sequenced in a study of T-cell reconstitution after alpha-beta-depleted transplantation in children (dated by TCRdb to 2016 to 2018). Libraries were built with PCR. Sequencing used an Illumina HiSeq 2500. TCR library preparation used molecular barcoding, with unique molecular identifiers applied to normalize quantification of the TCRbeta repertoire. Through fastp at Q25 and MiXCR, TCRdb rebuilt clones from the public reads, retaining in-frame beta chains. For every CDR3 protein sequence, its rows merge into one entry that carries the most common genes and DNA. This sample has roughly 200,000 distinct CDR3 sequences in its table, and 8% to 10% of those were observed once. In total, the top ten clones hold 5% to 7% of the sample. The sample here was PBMCs from the stem cell graft donor, taken from the stem cell graft. The receptor set was obtained from a human donor who donated a stem cell graft to a child with acute lymphoblastic leukemia.

About this clonotype: It may be a read error: a sequence one base away is much more abundant. V is TRBV4-3 and J is TRBJ1-4; D remains ambiguous. V lost 4 bases and J lost 8, with 14 bases in between. This CDR3 is built from 14 residues. Germline loops: CDR1 LGHNA, CDR2 YSLEER. The chain's CDR3 is CASSRKWIKEKLFF. The CDR3 region has the DNA TGCGCCAGCAGCCGAAAGTGGATCAAAGAAAAACTGTTTTTT.

This clonotype was seen repeatedly, ten times or more. The chain recombines TRBV5-1 with TRBJ2-3; TRBD2 matches 13 bases. The CDR3 runs to 17 residues. After removal of 4 bases from V and 2 bases from J, the junction contained 7 bases not matched to a gene. The germline gives CDR1 SGHRS, CDR2 YFSETQ. The CDR3 nucleotides read TGCGCCAGCAGCGGGGGACTAGCGGGGTTAAACACAGATACGCAGTATTTT. Translating it yields CASSGGLAGLNTDTQYF. Supplemented by reference TRBV5-1 and TRBJ2-3, the full variable domain reads KAGVTQTPRYLIKTRGQQVTLSCSPISGHRSVSWYQQTPGQGLQFLFEYFSETQRNKGNFPGRFSGRQFSNSRSEMNVSTLELGDSALYLCASSGGLAGLNTDTQYFGPGTRLTVL.

The rearrangement joins TRBV15 to TRBJ1-1; weak D call: TRBD1 (5 bases). CDR1 and CDR2 from the germline V gene are LNHNV and YYDKDF (reference sequence). This CDR3 region has 14 residues. Trimming removed 5 bases from V and 1 base from J, with 11 bases in between. CDR3 nucleotides: TGTGCCACCAGCTTAACTACAGGGAACACTGAAGCTTTCTTT. Its protein is CATSLTTGNTEAFF.

The chain uses TRBV27 and TRBJ2-5; D unresolved. Between the trimmed V and J ends, which lost 5 bases and 4 bases, there was a span of 8 bases. This CDR3 is 12 amino acids long. Germline CDR1 and CDR2: MNHEY and SMNVEV (reference sequence). The DNA for the CDR3 is TGTGCCAGCAGTATCCTTGGAGAGACCCAGTACTTC. This sequence encodes CASSILGETQYF.

This clonotype was seen more than once but under ten times. The rearrangement joins TRBV20-1 to TRBJ1-2; TRBD1 matches 8 bases. Germline V gene sequence: CDR1 DFQATT, CDR2 SNEGSKA (reference sequence). V was pared by 6 bases and J by 6 bases, with 6 bases of the junction left unmatched. The CDR3 runs to 12 residues. CDR3: CSARTGFDGYTF. For the CDR3, the DNA is TGCAGTGCCAGGACAGGGTTTGATGGCTACACCTTC.

V is TRBV28 and J is TRBJ1-4, with no clear D. Per germline, CDR1 MDHEN and CDR2 SYDVKM. Trimming took off 6 bases at V and 6 bases at J, with 8 bases between the two ends. CDR3 size: 12 residues. CDR3 sequence: CASRYGYEKLFF. CDR3 coding DNA: TGTGCCAGCAGATATGGGTATGAAAAACTGTTTTTT.

This clonotype was seen only a few times. This chain uses TRBV12-3 or TRBV12-4 with TRBJ2-4, with 7 positions matching TRBD1. V dropped 6 bases and J dropped 7; count of bases not matched to a gene: 6. This CDR3 has 13 residues. The CDR3 coding sequence is TGTGCCAGCAGACAGGGGTCAGTTAACATTCAGTACTTC. Amino acid sequence: CASRQGSVNIQYF.

At least ten counts were recorded for this clonotype. This chain links TRBV20-1 with TRBJ1-3; no definite D call. Germline CDR1 DFQATT, CDR2 SNEGSKA (reference sequence). V was cut by 5 bases and J by 0 bases, with 8 bases left in between. The CDR3 sequence is 13 residues long. CDR3 in DNA: TGCAGTGCTCCACACAGCTCTGGAAACACCATATATTTT. It is translated as CSAPHSSGNTIYF.

This clonotype occurred a few times. V usage is TRBV7-9 and J usage is TRBJ1-5; unclear D gene. From germline, CDR1 is SEHNR and CDR2 FQNEAQ (reference sequence). The V and J ends lost 0 bases and 5 bases respectively, with 8 bases between them. This CDR3 comprises 14 residues. The CDR3 reads CASSLALEDQPQHF. CDR3 nucleotide sequence: TGTGCCAGCAGCTTAGCGCTAGAGGATCAGCCCCAGCATTTT.

This chain connects TRBV5-1 to TRBJ2-3; D is possibly TRBD2 (5 bases). V was clipped by 0 bases and J by 3 bases, with 14 bases between them. The germline V gene has CDR1 SGHRS and CDR2 YFSETQ. This CDR3 has 16 amino acids. Here the CDR3 reads CASSLASSGGTDTQYF. CDR3 nucleotides: TGCGCCAGCAGCTTGGCCTCGAGCGGAGGAACAGATACGCAGTATTTT.

This clonotype was found many times. V usage is TRBV7-8 and J usage is TRBJ2-7; maybe TRBD2 (6 bases). Germline V gives CDR1 SGHVS, CDR2 FQNEAQ. Trimming removed 1 base from V and 1 base from J, with 17 bases in between. The CDR3 runs to 17 residues. In nucleotides, the CDR3 is TGTGCCAGCAGCTTAGGACTAGTTCGAGTCGGGTCCTACGAGCAGTACTTC. Translated, it gives CASSLGLVRVGSYEQYF.

This clonotype was seen more than once but under ten times. The V gene is TRBV25-1, the J gene TRBJ2-1, with D uncertain. The CDR3 is made up of 14 amino acids. Germline loops: CDR1 MGHDK, CDR2 SYGVNS. V lost 3 bases and J lost 6, with 12 bases in between. The CDR3 sequence is CASSDPGRPNEQFF. CDR3 nucleotide sequence: TGTGCCAGCAGTGATCCCGGCAGGCCCAATGAGCAGTTCTTC.

This clonotype turned up a few times. The chain recombines TRBV20-1 with TRBJ1-5, with 8 bases matching TRBD1. The trim removed 4 bases at V and 4 bases at J, leaving 3 bases unmatched. The CDR3 spans 13 residues. Looked up from germline, CDR1 is DFQATT and CDR2 is SNEGSKA (reference sequence). The CDR3 nucleotides read TGCAGTGCTACCTGGACAGGGAATCAGCCCCAGCATTTT. Translated, it gives CSATWTGNQPQHF.

This clonotype came up a few times. The chain links TRBV11-2 to TRBJ1-3; TRBD1 matches 8 bases. CDR1 and CDR2 from the germline V gene are SGHAT and FQNNGV. V trimming: 7 bases; J trimming: 0 bases; junction bases outside the gene matches: 14. The CDR3 is 18 residues long. This chain's CDR3 is CASTRTGTGHRSGNTIYF. CDR3 DNA sequence: TGTGCCAGCACCAGAACCGGGACAGGACACCGCTCTGGAAACACCATATATTTT. The full variable domain, completed using reference TRBV11-2 and TRBJ1-3, is EAGVAQSPRYKIIEKRQSVAFWCNPISGHATLYWYQQILGQGPKLLIQFQNNGVVDDSQLPKDRFSAERLKGVDSTLKIQPAKLEDSAVYLCASTRTGTGHRSGNTIYFGEGSWLTVV.

This clonotype was seen a handful of times. The V gene is TRBV29-1, the J gene TRBJ2-3; 10 nucleotides align to TRBD1. The CDR3 is 16 amino acids. CDR1 is SQVTM and CDR2 is ANQGSEA in the germline V gene. Germline trimming cut 3 bases from V and 3 bases from J; bases unmatched to any gene: 9. In DNA, the CDR3 is TGCAGCGTTGAGCTGCTGGACAGGGGGGGAACAGATACGCAGTATTTT. It specifies CSVELLDRGGTDTQYF.

This clonotype was recorded many times. The chain carries TRBV9 and TRBJ2-2; D unclear. Per germline, CDR1 SGDLS and CDR2 YYNGEE. The V end was cut by 0 bases, the J end by 7 bases, with 4 bases between. This CDR3 comprises 12 residues. For the CDR3, the DNA is TGTGCCAGCAGCGTAGTAAACGGGGAGCTGTTTTTT. This translates into CASSVVNGELFF.

The chain couples TRBV7-9 to TRBJ2-2; D might be TRBD1 (5 bases). The V and J ends lost 6 bases and 6 bases respectively, with 20 bases between them. The CDR3 runs 16 residues. Germline CDR1 is SEHNR and CDR2 is FQNEAQ (reference sequence). The CDR3: CASSLGFERGAGELFF. The DNA of the CDR3 is TGTGCCAGCAGTCTCGGCTTCGAAAGGGGCGCCGGGGAGCTGTTTTTT. The entire variable domain, with the rest obtained from reference TRBV7-9 and TRBJ2-2, is as follows: DTGVSQNPRHKITKRGQNVTFRCDPISEHNRLYWYRQTLGQGPEFLTYFQNEAQLEKSRLLSDRFSAERPKGSFSTLEIQRTEQGDSAMYLCASSLGFERGAGELFFGEGSRLTVL.

The chain joins TRBV9 to TRBJ2-5; D unclear. CDR3 length: 14 residues. The germline V and J ends were trimmed by 4 bases and 5 bases, with 15 bases remaining between them. The germline CDR1 and CDR2 sequences are SGDLS and YYNGEE. In DNA, the CDR3 is TGTGCCAGCAGCCCAAGCCTAGTGGTGGAGACCCAGTACTTC. Translated, it gives CASSPSLVVETQYF.

This clonotype appeared a few times. The chain carries TRBV20-1 and TRBJ2-1; perhaps TRBD2 as D (5 bases). This CDR3 contains 14 residues. V lost 4 bases and J 3 bases, leaving 13 bases between the germline ends. Germline lookup yields CDR1 DFQATT and CDR2 SNEGSKA (reference sequence). The CDR3: CSATPPRDYNEQFF. In DNA, the CDR3 is TGCAGTGCTACCCCCCCGAGGGACTACAATGAGCAGTTCTTC.

V gene TRBV10-3 combines with J gene TRBJ1-3, with TRBD1 as a possible D gene (5 bases). V lost 0 bases and J lost 0, with 15 bases in between. The CDR3 extends over 18 amino acids. CDR1 is ENHRY and CDR2 is SYGVKD in the germline V gene. The CDR3 reads CAISESNGAVRSGNTIYF. CDR3 bases: TGTGCCATCAGTGAGTCAAATGGGGCGGTGCGCTCTGGAAACACCATATATTTT.

This chain uses TRBV9 with TRBJ2-1, with 9 bases matching TRBD1. V was clipped by 4 bases and J by 6 bases; unmatched bases: 14. The germline CDR1 and CDR2 sequences are SGDLS and YYNGEE. This CDR3 comprises 17 residues. Written as DNA, the CDR3 is TGTGCCAGCAGCCCATACCCGGGACAGGGTGTTTTCAATGAGCAGTTCTTC. Its translation is CASSPYPGQGVFNEQFF.